One T cell receptor beta chain is described in this entry. The antigen it binds to is not known. No base quality values were provided; no much bigger clone lies one nucleotide off. These data are taken from a study of vaccination and CD4 T cells after COVID-19 (dated by TCRdb to the early 2020s). About the study as a whole: In the convalescent cohort there were six males and four females, among whom were two Hispanic individuals, seven Caucasians, two Asians and one multiracial person. Each participant got two doses of either the Pfizer-BioNTech BNT162b2 vaccine (n=8) or the Moderna mRNA-1273 vaccine (n=2). Post-COVID blood samples were collected from convalescent patients a median of roughly 100 days after diagnosis, with a range of about 30 to 180 days. Post-vaccine blood samples were taken a median of around 68 days after the second vaccine dose, with a range of about 12 to 250 days. For stimulating the cultures, overlapping spike peptide pools were used, derived from SARS-CoV-2 as well as from the common cold coronaviruses HCoV-NL63, HCoV-OC43 and HCoV-229E. As controls, cultures received a CEFX viral epitope pool (the positive control), an HIV-1 Nef peptide pool (the negative control), or no peptide at all. The spike-specific CD4+ TCR repertoire was compared before and after mRNA vaccination in approximately 9 COVID-19 convalescent patients and a handful of infection-naive healthy vaccine recipients. An earlier paper using these donors assessed, at the TCR clonotype level, memory CD4+ T cell crossreactivity between SARS-CoV-2 and common cold coronavirus spike proteins. General conclusions and limits of the study: Although the median number of SARS-CoV-2-reactive clonotypes went up from 21 after infection to some 40 after vaccination, the increase was not significant. The study included relatively few convalescent patients and did not analyze early timepoints after natural infection. Of the vaccine-specific clones in convalescent patients, 304 of 307, or nearly all, reacted only to SARS-CoV-2 spike and did not cross-react with common cold coronaviruses. Among convalescent patients, a median about 86% of the SARS-CoV-2-reactive clones seen after vaccination appeared only after vaccination, which suggests priming specific to the vaccine.

The sample's treatment or condition label, in plain terms: roughly 11-day PBMC culture with coronavirus spike peptide pools or control peptides (ViraFEST assay). CD4+ T cells from unexposed donors were collected before the COVID-19 pandemic (2011-2018). The ViraFEST assay was used in the study, in which antigen-specific T cells were expanded with peptide pools and expanded clonotypes were subsequently identified by TCR sequencing. About 2 million PBMCs per well were cultured in IMDM with roughly 5% human AB serum and about 9.2 IU/ml IL-2, plus 10 ug/ml peptide pools. Half of the culture medium was replaced with fresh IL-2-containing medium on days 3 and 7. After roughly nine days of culture, CD4+ T cells were isolated by negative selection using the EasySep CD4+ T cell isolation kit. As far as cell numbers permitted, CD4+ T cells from unexposed donors were tested for reactivity against SARS-CoV-2 S and N as well as four spike pools from common cold coronaviruses. PBMCs were separated from whole blood using Ficoll-Paque Plus gradient centrifugation and then either used fresh or cryopreserved at -140C. Triplicate wells were generally used for each culture condition. The leukapheresis product used for the unexposed donors was purchased from a commercial source.

The library was generated by PCR. TCR sequencing of DNA from cultured CD4+ T cells used the Oncomine TCR Beta short-read assay at the Johns Hopkins FTIC core. The QIAamp micro DNA kit was used to extract genomic DNA from the cultured CD4+ T cells. Oncomine TCR Beta libraries from cultured CD4+ T cells were pooled using unique dual indexes and sequenced on an Illumina iSeq 100. Concerning the study's data processing: Non-productive sequences were removed, and CDR3s not starting with C, not ending with F or W, or shorter than 7 amino acids were discarded. Antigen-specific clonotypes were identified using the MANAFEST web application through comparison of peptide-stimulated wells with reference and other culture wells. Positive clones required FDR below 0.05, an odds ratio above 5, and productive frequency above 0.1% in at least two of three replicate wells. A clonotype counted as cross-reactive if it showed significant expansion both in the SARS-CoV-2 spike wells and in at least one common cold coronavirus spike condition. Similarity between CDR3 sequences was evaluated in R version 3.6.1 using Levenshtein distances (stringdist) and unrooted phylogenetic trees (ape). The raw public data were reprocessed by TCRdb itself: fastp quality trimming at Q25, MiXCR clonotype calling, in-frame beta chains only. Records with the same CDR3 protein are collapsed into one entry carrying the most frequent genes and DNA. These V and J calls originate from TCRdb's pipeline instead of the authors' own analysis. This sample comprises over 9,000 distinct CDR3 sequences, approximately 30% of them detected only once. About 20% of the sample is held by the ten biggest clonotypes.

V drops 2 bases and J drops 0 bases, leaving 10 bases in between. Spanning cysteine to phenylalanine, the CDR3 consists of 15 amino acids. The DNA shown is the 45-base CDR3, in frame from base 1. Looking up the germline V gene yields CDR1 MNHEY and CDR2 SVGAGI. The sequence was obtained from a human donor in good health. The chain was built from TRBV6-5 and TRBJ1-2; the D gene assignment is ambiguous. Material for sequencing was CD4+ T cells from blood, cultured in vitro. The DNA sequence follows: TGTGCCAGCAGTTACGGTGGCGCCTCTAACTATGGCTACACCTTC. This sequence encodes CASSYGGASNYGYTF.